This record looks at one TCR beta chain sequence and its context. This entry belongs to a study of blood T cell repertoires in COVID-19. Per the germline V gene, CDR1 is SGHVS and CDR2 is FQNEAQ. The CDR3 is made up of 16 amino acids. V shed 5 bases and J 9 bases; nucleotides not matched to a gene: 8. Sequenced by immunoSEQ multiplex PCR; TCRdb stores in-frame clones only, minus some. The sample records around 250,000 clones, around 85% being singletons. Material for sequencing was PBMCs or T cells enriched from blood (not recorded which). The clonotype comes from a woman aged 45-65 years who had recovered from COVID-19. The chain recombines TRBV7-8 with TRBJ2-1, with TRBD2 identical over 15 bases. Here the CDR3 reads CASSTGLAGGYAEQFF. In DNA form, the CDR3 reads TGTGCCAGCAGCACGGGACTAGCGGGAGGTTACGCTGAGCAGTTCTTC.